The clone carrying this T cell receptor (beta chain) was recorded many times. Its antigen remains unknown. The sample comes from a study of response to subunit inactivated influenza vaccine. Whole-study results and caveats: Each seasonal influenza vaccination, the authors suggested, recruits few new T cells.

The length of the CDR3 is 12 residues. V lost 1 base and J 6 bases, leaving 8 bases between the germline ends. From germline, CDR1 is DFQATT and CDR2 SNEGSKA (reference sequence). TCRdb used MiXCR to reprocess the RT-PCR reads, holding one entry per CDR3 protein. The table shows more than 200,000 distinct CDR3 sequences, with 10% to 15% occurring only once. The sequencing here drew on non-naive T cells sorted from PBMCs, taken less than 15 days before vaccination. This sequence was found in a man aged 45-60 years who received an inactivated influenza vaccine. V and J are TRBV20-1 and TRBJ2-3; D is perhaps TRBD1 or TRBD2 (5 bases each). The CDR3 region has the DNA TGCAGTGCTAGAGGGGGGACGGATACGCAGTATTTT. This codes for CSARGGTDTQYF.